One sample yielded the 10 T cell receptor beta chains listed below, sequenced in a study of cytomegalovirus exposure and HLA in healthy donors. The study ran its PCR with 60 Vbeta and 13 Jbeta primers. The method was immunoSEQ multiplex PCR; TCRdb's version includes in-frame clones alone and lacks a portion of them. The data contain about 160,000 clones, 70% to 90% of them singletons. Material: PBMCs. The receptors were sampled from a man between 18 and 29 years old in good health and CMV-seropositive.

To note about this clone: Other DNA sequences from this sample encode an identical CDR3 as well. The gene calls are TRBV7-2 and TRBJ2-2, with 8 bases that match TRBD2. V trimming: 0 bases; J trimming: 6 bases; junction bases outside the gene matches: 3. The CDR3 runs 15 residues. CDR1 and CDR2 from the germline V gene are SGHTA and FQGNSA. Here the CDR3 DNA reads TGTGCCAGCAGCTTAGCCCCAGCGGGGGCCGGGGAGCTGTTTTTT. It yields the protein CASSLAPAGAGELFF.

The V and J genes are TRBV7-8 and TRBJ1-5; the D is unclear. CDR3 length: 13 amino acids. Germline CDR1 is SGHVS and CDR2 is FQNEAQ. Trimming pared 1 base from V and 3 bases from J, leaving 4 bases between. CDR3 DNA sequence: TGTGCCAGCAGCTTAGTCTTCAATCAGCCCCAGCATTTT. Protein: CASSLVFNQPQHF.

This chain joins TRBV6-1 and TRBJ2-7; D unresolved. Germline CDR1 reads MNHNS; CDR2 reads SASEGT. Deletions cut 7 bases from V and 3 bases from J, with 10 bases between. The CDR3 length is 12 residues. CDR3 protein: CASTSWHYEQYF. As DNA, the CDR3 is TGTGCCAGCACCTCATGGCACTACGAGCAGTACTTC.

CDR3 in DNA: TGTGCCATCAGTGAGTCGGTCCGCAAACTACATAAAGGTCACGAGCAGTACTTC. Translating it yields CAISESVRKLHKGHEQYF. The chain carries TRBV10-3 and TRBJ2-7; D call uncertain. CDR1 and CDR2 (germline): ENHRY, SYGVKD. The CDR3 is 18 amino acids. V gave up 0 bases and J gave up 5 bases, with 23 bases separating them.

This sequence joins TRBV18 and TRBJ1-2, with TRBD1 identical over 12 bases. The V gene end was trimmed by 5 bases and the J gene end by 6 bases; junction bases not matched to a gene: 4. The CDR3 sequence is 14 residues long. Germline lookup yields CDR1 KGHSH and CDR2 LQKENI. The CDR3 DNA sequence: TGTGCCAGCTCAGGGACAGGGGGCGAAAATGGCTACACCTTC. Translation: CASSGTGGENGYTF. Full variable domain (outside the CDR3, taken from reference TRBV18 and TRBJ1-2): NAGVMQNPRHLVRRRGQEARLRCSPMKGHSHVYWYRQLPEEGLKFMVYLQKENIIDESGMPKERFSAEFPKEGPSILRIQQVVRGDSAAYFCASSGTGGENGYTFGSGTRLTVV.

The chain joins TRBV9 to TRBJ1-2; D is ambiguous. Trimming removed 4 bases at V and 4 bases at J, with 20 bases between. The CDR3 is made up of 16 amino acids. Per the germline V gene, CDR1 is SGDLS and CDR2 is YYNGEE. The CDR3, as DNA: TGTGCCAGCAGCCCAGACACATCTAGCCCACTCTATGGCTACACCTTC. Its translation is CASSPDTSSPLYGYTF.

CDR3 in amino acids: CASSPLGGLNTEAFF. CDR3 coding DNA: TGTGCCAGCTCCCCATTAGGGGGTTTGAACACTGAAGCTTTCTTT. V is TRBV10-3 and J is TRBJ1-1; D possibly corresponds to TRBD1 (6 bases). The CDR3 is 15 amino acids. Germline V gene sequence: CDR1 ENHRY, CDR2 SYGVKD. The V end was cut by 10 bases, the J end by 0 bases, with 18 bases between.

The V call is TRBV7-6, the J call TRBJ2-1; 16 nucleotides align to TRBD2. Germline V gene sequence: CDR1 SGHVS, CDR2 FNYEAQ. V was pared by 3 bases and J by 7 bases, with 3 bases of the junction left unmatched. The CDR3 is 16 residues long. CDR3 loop: CASSFGTSGGGNEQFF. DNA of the CDR3: TGTGCCAGCAGCTTCGGGACTAGCGGGGGGGGGAATGAGCAGTTCTTC.

This clone was detected once. The chain has TRBV12-5 and TRBJ1-6; the D is unclear. The CDR3 is 16 residues long. CDR1 and CDR2 (germline): LGHNT, FRNRAP. V gave up 5 bases and J gave up 8 bases, with 19 bases separating them. CDR3 sequence: CASGVIIGSGDSPLHF. DNA for the CDR3: TGTGCTAGTGGTGTGATTATTGGGAGTGGGGATTCACCCCTCCACTTT.

The rearrangement joins TRBV7-2 to TRBJ2-1; D is undetermined. V dropped 0 bases and J dropped 4 bases, with 7 bases sitting between them. Germline lookup yields CDR1 SGHTA and CDR2 FQGNSA. The CDR3 length is 14 residues. This CDR3 is CASSLAPGYNEQFF. As DNA, the CDR3 is TGTGCCAGCAGCTTAGCGCCGGGTTACAATGAGCAGTTCTTC.